Following are 24 T cell receptor beta chains from one sample sequenced in a study of glioma-infiltrating T cells. Using RNA template, CDR3s of TCR alpha and beta were amplified with iRepertoire arm-PCR. Each CDR3 protein is one row after TCRdb ran MiXCR on the multiplex PCR reads. The sample comprises around 190,000 distinct CDR3 sequences, 30% to 40% of which are singletons, and 20% rests with the top ten. Sample: glioma tissue, nonneoplastic brain tissue, or PBMCs (not recorded which). These receptors came from a human donor with low-grade glioma or glioblastoma, undergoing nonglioma brain surgery, or in good health (not recorded which).

In regard to this clonotype: The CDR3 does not end in the conserved phenylalanine or tryptophan, so this is likely a read error. V usage is TRBV6-2 or TRBV6-3 and J usage is TRBJ2-7; D call uncertain. Looked up from germline, CDR1 is MNHEY and CDR2 is SVGEGT. The length of the CDR3 is 14 residues. Trimming took 7 bases from V and 7 from J, leaving 20 bases between them. CDR3 loop: CASKESPDPLEQYL. CDR3 in DNA: TGTGCCAGCAAGGAGAGCCCGGACCCTCTTGAGCAGTACCTC.

This clonotype was picked up many times. The rearrangement uses TRBV19 and TRBJ1-2, with D maybe TRBD1 (5 bases). Trimming left V 1 base short and J 1 base short, with 10 bases between. Germline V gene lookup returns CDR1 LNHDA and CDR2 SQIVND (reference sequence). CDR3 length equals 15 residues. CDR3 loop: CASSIAPTDNYGYTF. The CDR3 DNA reads as TGTGCCAGTAGTATAGCTCCGACAGATAACTATGGCTACACCTTC.

This clonotype was detected only a few times. The chain carries TRBV19 and TRBJ2-1, with 10 bases identical to TRBD2. From germline, CDR1 is LNHDA and CDR2 SQIVND (reference sequence). The V segment lost 6 bases and the J segment 1 base; nucleotides outside the gene matches: 0. The CDR3 has 14 amino acids. CDR3 in amino acids: CASRLAGSYNEQFF. The CDR3 coding sequence is TGTGCCAGTAGACTAGCGGGATCCTACAATGAGCAGTTCTTC.

The chain is built from TRBV5-1 and TRBJ2-1; D gene uncertain. V was shortened by 1 base and J by 2 bases, with 10 bases between the two germline ends. Germline CDR1 reads SGHRS; CDR2 reads YFSETQ. This CDR3 spans 15 amino acids. In nucleotides, the CDR3 is TGCGCCAGCAGCTTGTATCGCGAAACCTACAATGAGCAGTTCTTC. Protein: CASSLYRETYNEQFF.

Of note for this clonotype: A read error may explain this, as a much larger clone is one base away. The gene calls are TRBV12-3 or TRBV12-4 and TRBJ2-7, with 9 bases that match TRBD2. CDR3 length: 13 residues. The CDR3 bases are TGTGCGCAGTCCGGGACTAGCTACAATGAGCAGTACTTC. It translates to CAQSGTSYNEQYF.

This chain links TRBV27 with TRBJ1-6; a weak D match, TRBD1 (5 bases). Looked up from germline, CDR1 is MNHEY and CDR2 is SMNVEV (reference sequence). CDR3 length: 15 residues. V lost 6 bases, J lost 9 bases, and 18 bases lay in between. CDR3 DNA sequence: TGTGCCAGCAGCTTCTGGCCAGGTGACAGTTCACCCCTCCACTTT. Residues: CASSFWPGDSSPLHF.

This clonotype was seen only a few times. The chain combines TRBV3-1 with TRBJ2-1; D not resolved. This CDR3 region has 13 residues. Trimming cost V 0 bases and J 9 bases, with 9 bases left between them. Germline V gene lookup returns CDR1 LGHDT and CDR2 YNNKEL (reference sequence). The chain's CDR3 is CASSQDPGSEQFF. The DNA of the CDR3 is TGTGCCAGCAGCCAAGATCCTGGAAGTGAGCAGTTCTTC.

For this clonotype: With a much larger clone just one base away, this may be a read error. This sequence joins TRBV7-2 and TRBJ1-1, with D possibly matching TRBD1 (6 bases). Trimming pared 5 bases from V and 4 bases from J, leaving 14 bases between. The germline V gene has CDR1 SGHTA and CDR2 FQGNSA. The CDR3 extends over 14 amino acids. The CDR3: CASSRRQEGTEAFF. CDR3 nucleotide sequence: TGTGCCAGCAGCCGGAGACAGGAGGGCACTGAAGCTTTCTTT.

For this clonotype: Possible read error: a much larger clone is one base away. J is TRBJ2-1 and V is TRBV18, with D tentatively TRBD2 (5 bases). Trimming left V 3 bases short and J 0 bases short, with 9 bases between. CDR1 and CDR2 from the germline V gene are KGHSH and LQKENI. The CDR3 sequence is 15 residues long. The CDR3 loop is CASSPSDSSYNEQFF. CDR3 DNA sequence: TGTGCCAGCTCACCTAGCGATAGCTCCTACAATGAGCAGTTCTTC.

Concerning this clonotype itself: A much larger clone differs by one base, so this may be a read error. The rearrangement links TRBV7-2 to TRBJ1-1; D call uncertain. The germline gives CDR1 SGHTA, CDR2 FQGNSA. The CDR3 loop spans 13 amino acids. The CDR3 DNA reads as TGTGCCAGCAGCCCTATATTCAACACTGAAGCTTCCTTT. Translating it yields CASSPIFNTEASF.

This clonotype showed up many times. V gene TRBV24-1 combines with J gene TRBJ2-5; D gene unclear. The V and J ends lost 4 bases and 1 base respectively, with 12 bases between them. The CDR3 sequence is 15 residues long. Germline CDR1 reads KGHDR; CDR2 reads SFDVKD. The CDR3 loop is CATSDPRQSQETQYF. In DNA form, the CDR3 reads TGTGCCACCAGTGACCCAAGACAAAGCCAAGAGACCCAGTACTTC.

This clonotype was detected many times. V gene TRBV6-1 combines with J gene TRBJ1-2; no clear D. Germline V gene sequence: CDR1 MNHNS, CDR2 SASEGT. The CDR3 sequence is 13 residues long. Trimming took off 6 bases at V and 4 bases at J, with 12 bases between the two ends. CDR3: CASRSLGSYGYTF. The CDR3 region has the DNA TGTGCCAGCAGGTCTCTTGGAAGCTATGGCTACACCTTC.

The CDR3 loop reads CASSLGDRAVNSPLHF. CDR3 DNA sequence: TGCGCCAGCAGCTTGGGGGACAGGGCCGTTAATTCACCCCTCCACTTT. The V gene is TRBV5-1, the J gene TRBJ1-6; TRBD1 aligns across 9 bases. With 0 bases clipped from V and 6 bases from J, the junction kept 4 bases outside the gene matches. CDR1 is SGHRS, CDR2 YFSETQ, per germline. The CDR3 sequence is 16 residues long.

As to this clonotype: A much larger clone is a single base away; this may be a read error. This chain uses TRBV19 with TRBJ2-5, with D unclear. V shed 1 base and J shed 9 bases, with 12 bases lying between them. CDR1 is LNHDA and CDR2 is SQIVND in the germline V gene (reference sequence). CDR3 length equals 13 residues. CDR3 region: CASSIAGYEAQYF. The CDR3, as DNA: TGTGCCAGTAGTATAGCGGGCTATGAGGCCCAGTACTTC.

This clonotype occurred many times. Here the CDR3 DNA reads TGTGCCAGCAGTTACCCAACTCAGGGCAATGAGCAGTTCTTC. Protein sequence: CASSYPTQGNEQFF. The rearrangement links TRBV6-2 or TRBV6-3 to TRBJ2-1; TRBD1 might be the D (5 bases). Germline lookup yields CDR1 MNHEY and CDR2 SVGEGT. V dropped 2 bases and J dropped 6 bases, with 11 bases sitting between them. The CDR3 runs to 14 residues.

This clonotype was detected a few times. V usage is TRBV27 and J usage is TRBJ2-7, with TRBD2 matching over 13 bases. J gave up 0 bases and V 4 bases, and 3 bases lay outside the gene matches. Germline V lookup: CDR1 MNHEY, CDR2 SMNVEV (reference sequence). This CDR3 is built from 16 residues. For the CDR3, the DNA is TGTGCCAGCAGTTCACGGACTAGCGGGAGCTCCTACGAGCAGTACTTC. Its protein is CASSSRTSGSSYEQYF.

This clonotype was recorded at least ten times. The J gene is TRBJ1-1, the V gene TRBV28; D uncertain. Germline values: CDR1 MDHEN, CDR2 SYDVKM. CDR3 size: 11 residues. V gave up 10 bases and J gave up 6 bases, with 12 bases separating them. The CDR3 loop reads CATLDGAEAFF. Written as DNA, the CDR3 is TGTGCCACCTTGGACGGGGCTGAAGCTTTCTTT.

This clonotype was observed at least ten times. This rearrangement joins TRBV29-1 to TRBJ2-1, with 10 bases aligning to TRBD2. The germline CDR1 and CDR2 sequences are SQVTM and ANQGSEA. This CDR3 has 13 residues. V lost 5 bases to trimming and J lost 5 bases; unmatched junction nucleotides: 3. CDR3 in amino acids: CSVRTSGNNEQFF. The CDR3 DNA reads as TGCAGCGTTCGGACTAGCGGAAACAATGAGCAGTTCTTC.

Concerning this clonotype itself: The junction and the germline gene differ at one end; a read error may be behind it. V usage is TRBV6-1 and J usage is TRBJ1-5, with D uncertain. Germline V gene sequence: CDR1 MNHNS, CDR2 SASEGT. There are 13 residues in the CDR3. CDR3 region: CASTDRSIQPQHF. In DNA form, the CDR3 reads TGTGCCAGCACCGACCGCTCGATTCAGCCACAGCATTTT.

This clonotype was seen repeatedly, ten times or more. CDR3 protein: CASSLLAEKIYEQYF. CDR3 bases: TGTGCCAGCAGTCTACTCGCGGAGAAGATCTACGAGCAGTACTTC. This chain links TRBV6-6 with TRBJ2-7; no clear D. Trimming took 5 bases from V and 3 from J, leaving 17 bases between them. The CDR3 spans 15 residues. Germline V CDR1 and CDR2: MNHNY, SVGAGI (reference sequence).

This clonotype has ten or more counts. The chain is built from TRBV7-2 and TRBJ2-3; TRBD2 aligns across 8 bases. Germline lookup yields CDR1 SGHTA and CDR2 FQGNSA. The junction had 2 bases not matched to a gene; V was cut back by 5 bases and J by 4 bases. This CDR3 has 13 residues. CDR3 in amino acids: CASSPGGADTQYF. The CDR3 coding sequence is TGTGCCAGCAGCCCGGGGGGGGCAGATACGCAGTATTTT.

This clonotype has a handful of counts. This chain links TRBV5-4 with TRBJ1-1, with D uncertain. From germline, CDR1 is SGHNT and CDR2 YYREEE (reference sequence). The CDR3 runs to 14 residues. V was pared by 1 base and J by 1 base, with 8 bases between. The CDR3 DNA is TGTGCCAGCAGCTTGCCCAGTCCGAACACTGAAGCTTTCTTT. Its translation is CASSLPSPNTEAFF.

Only a few counts were recorded for this clonotype. V usage is TRBV29-1 and J usage is TRBJ2-3; D remains unclear. CDR3 length: 11 residues. The V gene's germline CDR1 is SQVTM and CDR2 ANQGSEA. Trimming took off 5 bases at V and 6 bases at J, with 9 bases between the two ends. The CDR3 nucleotides read TGCAGCGTTTCGGTGGCGGATACGCAGTATTTT. The encoded protein is CSVSVADTQYF.

The chain links TRBV29-1 to TRBJ1-2; no clear D gene. Trimming stripped 5 bases from V and 2 bases from J, with 12 bases between. CDR1 and CDR2 (germline): SQVTM, ANQGSEA. CDR3 length equals 13 residues. Here the CDR3 reads CSVYGGTNYGYTF. DNA of the CDR3: TGCAGCGTTTATGGAGGTACCAACTATGGCTACACCTTC.